This T cell receptor beta chain was recovered during a study of Ad26.COV2.S vaccination and SARS-CoV-2 variants. General study points: People given the vaccine had a wider spike-specific TCR breadth than placebo recipients did.

Using immunoSEQ multiplex PCR, the repertoire was profiled, and TCRdb retains in-frame clones only, with some absent. The table lists about 350,000 clones, roughly 85% of them singletons, with 3.3% in the top ten. To note about this clone: What it binds is not known.

Noted treatment: roughly 19 received Ad26.COV2.S at low or high dose, single or two shots; 5 received placebo; per-sample allocation not given. Specimens were obtained on day 63 following the first vaccine or placebo injection. Trimming removed 4 bases from V and 4 bases from J; junction bases left unmatched: 3. Germline assignment: CDR1 SGHNT and CDR2 YYREEE (reference sequence). The CDR3 spans 14 residues. The TCR was taken from a person between 18 and 59 years old who received the Ad26.COV2.S COVID-19 vaccine or a placebo. This chain joins TRBV5-4 and TRBJ2-5; 11 nucleotides line up with TRBD2. The sample here was peripheral blood, taken in a trial of Ad26.COV2.S vaccine versus placebo. In DNA form, the CDR3 reads TGTGCCAGCAGCCAACTAGCGGGAGCAGAGACCCAGTACTTC. Translated, it gives CASSQLAGAETQYF. The full variable domain, with the rest looked up from reference TRBV5-4 and TRBJ2-5, is ETGVTQSPTHLIKTRGQQVTLRCSSQSGHNTVSWYQQALGQGPQFIFQYYREEENGRGNFPPRFSGLQFPNYSSELNVNALELDDSALYLCASSQLAGAETQYFGPGTRLLVL.